This T cell receptor (beta chain) stems from a study of T cells after yellow fever vaccination. TCRdb reanalysed the 5' RACE reads using MiXCR and keeps one entry per CDR3 protein. This table has under 300,000 distinct CDR3 sequences, 6.9% appearing once. The V and J ends lost 8 bases and 0 bases respectively, with 9 bases between them. Germline V gene data show CDR1 as MNHNS and CDR2 as SASEGT. The CDR3 runs 13 residues. This chain connects TRBV6-1 to TRBJ2-3; TRBD2 is a possible D gene (7 bases). This clonotype was sampled from a man aged 25 to 40 who received the YFV17D yellow fever vaccine. Sample: CD4+ T cells sorted from PBMCs, taken 15 days after the yellow fever booster vaccination. The CDR3: CASAGASTDTQYF. The CDR3 nucleotides read TGTGCCAGCGCGGGGGCTAGCACAGATACGCAGTATTTT.